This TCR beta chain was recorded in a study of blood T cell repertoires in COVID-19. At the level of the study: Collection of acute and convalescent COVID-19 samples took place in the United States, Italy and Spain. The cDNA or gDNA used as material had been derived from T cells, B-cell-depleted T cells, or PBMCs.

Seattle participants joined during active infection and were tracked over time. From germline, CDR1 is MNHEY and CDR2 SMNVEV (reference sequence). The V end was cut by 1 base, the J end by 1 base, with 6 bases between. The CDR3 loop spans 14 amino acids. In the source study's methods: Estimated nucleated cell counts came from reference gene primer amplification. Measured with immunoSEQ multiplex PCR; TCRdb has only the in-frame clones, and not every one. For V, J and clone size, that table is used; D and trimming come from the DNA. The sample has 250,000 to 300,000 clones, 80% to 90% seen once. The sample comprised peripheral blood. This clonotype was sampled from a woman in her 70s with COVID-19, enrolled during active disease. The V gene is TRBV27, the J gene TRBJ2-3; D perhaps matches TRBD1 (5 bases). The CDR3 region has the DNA TGTGCCAGCAGTTTATGGGGCGGCACAGATACGCAGTATTTT. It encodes CASSLWGGTDTQYF.